These 9 T cell receptor beta chains came from one sample sequenced in a study of regulatory T cells in long-lasting Graves disease. Time point here: persistent/refractory GD, antithyroid drugs over 5 years with positive TRAb. After RNA was extracted from PBMCs, the TCR library was made from it. Researchers made TCR beta libraries by using iRepertoire HTBI primers and running Arm-PCR on CDR3 regions. TCRdb used MiXCR to reprocess the multiplex PCR reads, holding one entry per CDR3 protein. The table has 310,000 or so distinct CDR3 sequences, around 20% seen once; the top ten hold roughly three fifths. The sample here was peripheral blood mononuclear cells (PBMCs), taken when the disease was refractory, from a patient treated with antithyroid drugs. Receptors originate from a female donor with Graves disease.

This clonotype showed up many times. The chain combines TRBV5-5 with TRBJ1-1, with D hard to call. This CDR3 comprises 15 residues. Germline V CDR1 and CDR2: SGHKS, YYEKEE (reference sequence). The germline V and J ends were trimmed by 0 bases and 1 base, with 10 bases remaining between them. The CDR3 coding sequence is TGTGCCAGCAGCTTGGTAAGGGTGGGGAACACTGAAGCTTTCTTT. Protein: CASSLVRVGNTEAFF.

This clonotype was observed at least ten times. This chain links TRBV28 with TRBJ2-5, with TRBD2 matching 7 bases. The CDR3 consists of 12 residues. V shed 8 bases, J shed 3 bases, and the junction held 3 bases outside the gene matches. Looked up from germline, CDR1 is MDHEN and CDR2 is SYDVKM. In DNA form, the CDR3 reads TGTGCCAGCTTGGGAGGGGAAGAGACCCAGTACTTC. Encoded protein: CASLGGEETQYF.

The chain joins TRBV6-5 to TRBJ1-1; maybe TRBD1 (5 bases). Germline assignment: CDR1 MNHEY and CDR2 SVGAGI. The CDR3 totals 14 residues. V dropped 2 bases and J dropped 1 base, with 8 bases sitting between them. The CDR3 DNA sequence: TGTGCCAGCAGTTACAACAGGAGGAACACTGAAGCTTTCTTT. It specifies CASSYNRRNTEAFF.

Here the CDR3 reads CASSIRSNDGYGYTF. The CDR3 nucleotides read TGTGCCAGTAGTATTCGTTCAAACGACGGCTATGGCTACACCTTC. The rearrangement joins TRBV19 to TRBJ1-2; unclear D gene. This CDR3 is 15 amino acids long. Deletions cut 3 bases from V and 4 bases from J, with 15 bases between. Germline lookup yields CDR1 LNHDA and CDR2 SQIVND (reference sequence).

V usage is TRBV28 and J usage is TRBJ2-5; unclear D gene. Germline V lookup: CDR1 MDHEN, CDR2 SYDVKM. Deletions cut 2 bases from V and 6 bases from J, with 7 bases between. This CDR3 spans 12 amino acids. The CDR3 DNA is TGTGCCAGCAGTTTAAGGGCGAAGACCCAGTACTTC. This translates into CASSLRAKTQYF.

With regard to this clonotype: Its ends do not fully match the called genes, so a read error is possible. V usage is TRBV20-1 and J usage is TRBJ1-2; D remains ambiguous. Germline assignment: CDR1 DFQATT and CDR2 SNEGSKA (reference sequence). CDR3 size: 13 residues. The CDR3 region is CSAILEANYGHTF. The CDR3 DNA follows: TGCAGTGCAATCCTGGAGGCAAACTATGGCCACACCTTC.

This clonotype showed up many times. J is TRBJ1-2 and V is TRBV3-1; D is undetermined. The CDR3 totals 14 residues. V was cut by 0 bases and J by 4 bases, with 9 bases left in between. Germline-derived CDR1 and CDR2 are LGHDT and YNNKEL (reference sequence). CDR3 coding DNA: TGTGCCAGCAGCCAAGATGAGGGTAGCTATGGCTACACCTTC. Its protein product is CASSQDEGSYGYTF.

This clonotype was observed at least ten times. The rearrangement joins TRBV20-1 to TRBJ2-7; D possibly uses TRBD1 or TRBD2 (5 bases each). In germline, CDR1 is DFQATT, CDR2 SNEGSKA (reference sequence). The CDR3 contains 13 residues. Trimming cost V 1 base and J 5 bases, with 12 bases left between them. The CDR3 loop is CSARVTGTNEQYF. The CDR3 DNA is TGCAGTGCTAGAGTGACCGGGACGAACGAGCAGTACTTC.

V is TRBV20-1 and J is TRBJ1-2, with D possibly being TRBD1 (6 bases). V shed 3 bases and J shed 8 bases, with 13 bases lying between them. This CDR3 is 12 amino acids long. From germline, CDR1 is DFQATT and CDR2 SNEGSKA (reference sequence). The CDR3 loop reads CSASRPGVGYTF. The CDR3 DNA reads as TGCAGTGCTAGTAGGCCAGGGGTAGGCTACACCTTC.